A single sample gave rise to the 28 T cell receptor beta chains below, sequenced in a study of blood T cell repertoires in COVID-19. Clones were sequenced by immunoSEQ multiplex PCR, and TCRdb holds only the in-frame ones, with some missing. This table has 250,000 to 350,000 clones, roughly 91% appearing once. The specimen sequenced was PBMCs or T cells enriched from blood (not recorded which). The source of these receptors is a woman between 45 and 60 years old who had been exposed to COVID-19.

The table lists this clone with a few counts. Here the CDR3 reads CASSLERTGVYEQYF. In nucleotides, the CDR3 is TGTGCCAGCAGCCTAGAGAGGACAGGAGTCTACGAGCAGTACTTC. This chain uses TRBV7-2 with TRBJ2-7; the match to TRBD1 covers 7 bases. CDR3 length equals 15 residues. Trimming took 5 bases from V and 3 from J; bases not matched to a gene: 10. Germline CDR1 reads SGHTA; CDR2 reads FQGNSA.

CDR3 DNA: TGTGCCAGCAGCCCCGGAGCGACCGGGGGGATTGGGCAAAAACTGTTTTTT. Amino acid sequence: CASSPGATGGIGQKLFF. V and J are TRBV5-5 and TRBJ1-4; D might be TRBD1 (5 bases). CDR1 is SGHKS, CDR2 YYEKEE, per germline (reference sequence). V lost 4 bases and J lost 9, with 25 bases in between. The length of the CDR3 is 17 residues.

This clone was detected only once. The gene calls are TRBV7-9 and TRBJ1-2; D gene ambiguous. The germline V gene encodes CDR1 SEHNR and CDR2 FQNEAQ (reference sequence). V lost 5 bases and J 8 bases, leaving 21 bases between the germline ends. This CDR3 is 15 amino acids long. The CDR3 bases are TGTGCCAGCAGCCCCAAGGCGAGTGTAGAGCGCGGCTACACCTTC. It codes for CASSPKASVERGYTF.

The chain couples TRBV28 to TRBJ1-2; the match to TRBD1 covers 8 bases. The trim removed 8 bases at V and 3 bases at J, leaving 8 bases unmatched. The germline V gene has CDR1 MDHEN and CDR2 SYDVKM. CDR3 size: 14 residues. CDR3: CASARQGMHYGYTF. The CDR3 DNA sequence: TGTGCCAGCGCAAGACAGGGGATGCACTATGGCTACACCTTC.

The chain combines TRBV5-1 with TRBJ2-1; 9 positions match TRBD2. V lost 4 bases and J lost 2; bases outside the gene matches: 7. The CDR3 has 16 amino acids. Germline V gene lookup returns CDR1 SGHRS and CDR2 YFSETQ. CDR3 region: CASSPIAGATYNEQFF. The CDR3 coding sequence is TGCGCCAGCAGCCCTATAGCGGGGGCGACCTACAATGAGCAGTTCTTC.

The V and J genes are TRBV5-1 and TRBJ1-2; 9 nucleotides agree with TRBD1. Trimming took 4 bases from V and 4 from J; bases not matched to a gene: 5. Germline V lookup: CDR1 SGHRS, CDR2 YFSETQ. The CDR3 spans 14 residues. The CDR3 region is CASSPGQGRYGYTF. The CDR3 DNA sequence: TGCGCCAGCAGCCCGGGACAGGGTCGCTATGGCTACACCTTC.

The gene calls are TRBV5-1 and TRBJ2-5; D might be TRBD2 (5 bases). From germline, CDR1 is SGHRS and CDR2 YFSETQ. This CDR3 is 14 amino acids long. The V end lost 1 base, the J end lost 5 bases, and 12 bases lay between the germline ends. DNA of the CDR3: TGCGCCAGCAGCTTGCCGGGGAATGGTGAGACCCAGTACTTC. It translates to CASSLPGNGETQYF.

This chain links TRBV5-1 with TRBJ2-3; TRBD2 agrees at 16 bases. V was clipped by 4 bases and J by 3 bases; unmatched bases: 8. Germline V gene lookup returns CDR1 SGHRS and CDR2 YFSETQ. The CDR3 spans 18 residues. The DNA of the CDR3 is TGCGCCAGCAGCCCCGGGACTAGCGGGGGGGCGGGGACAGATACGCAGTATTTT. Protein sequence: CASSPGTSGGAGTDTQYF.

The rearrangement links TRBV5-1 to TRBJ2-7, with 7 positions matching TRBD2. Looked up from germline, CDR1 is SGHRS and CDR2 is YFSETQ. CDR3 size: 14 residues. Losses at the gene ends were 1 base for V and 5 bases for J; bases not matched to a gene: 6. As DNA, the CDR3 is TGCGCCAGCAGCTTGTTTGGACTAGGGAACGAGCAGTACTTC. Its protein product is CASSLFGLGNEQYF.

J is TRBJ2-3 and V is TRBV4-1; D possibly corresponds to TRBD1 (6 bases). Trimming took off 4 bases at V and 6 bases at J, with 14 bases between the two ends. Germline V gene sequence: CDR1 MGHRA, CDR2 YSYEKL. CDR3 size: 14 residues. The CDR3 protein is CASSLTRTADTQYF. The CDR3 nucleotides are TGCGCCAGCAGCCTTACCAGGACAGCTGATACGCAGTATTTT.

This clone was detected once. The V call is TRBV6-1, the J call TRBJ1-5, with 9 bases aligning to TRBD1. CDR3 size: 17 residues. Per germline, CDR1 MNHNS and CDR2 SASEGT. Unmatched junction bases numbered 9, after V lost 4 bases and J lost 2 bases. The CDR3 coding sequence is TGTGCCAGCAGTGCGAGACAGGGGGGATATGGCAATCAGCCCCAGCATTTT. As protein: CASSARQGGYGNQPQHF.

The chain carries TRBV21-1 and TRBJ2-1; the D segment call TRBD2 is taken from the table without a DNA check. TRBV21-1 is noted as a pseudogene. This CDR3 comprises 17 residues. CDR3 in DNA: TGTGCCAGCAGCAAAGTGGCCCGCGGGGGAACTGGGAATGAGCAGTTCTTC. As protein: CASSKVARGGTGNEQFF.

The chain carries TRBV5-1 and TRBJ1-4; the D gene is possibly TRBD1 (5 bases). Trimming took 2 bases from V and 8 from J, leaving 13 bases between them. The CDR3 is 14 residues long. Germline lookup yields CDR1 SGHRS and CDR2 YFSETQ. In DNA, the CDR3 is TGCGCCAGCAGCTTTGACGGGGAGGGGGAAAAACTGTTTTTT. Translation: CASSFDGEGEKLFF.

The rearrangement joins TRBV28 to TRBJ2-2, with TRBD2 as a possible D gene (5 bases). V was clipped by 8 bases and J by 7 bases, with 17 bases between them. Per the germline V gene, CDR1 is MDHEN and CDR2 is SYDVKM. This CDR3 has 14 residues. This CDR3 is CASGDYTEGGELFF. The CDR3 DNA follows: TGTGCCAGCGGCGATTATACCGAGGGCGGGGAGCTGTTTTTT. The variable domain in full, with the rest retrieved from reference TRBV28 and TRBJ2-2, is DVKVTQSSRYLVKRTGEKVFLECVQDMDHENMFWYRQDPGLGLRLIYFSYDVKMKEKGDIPEGYSVSREKKERFSLILESASTNQTSMYLCASGDYTEGGELFFGEGSRLTVL.

The genes are TRBV30 and TRBJ1-1, with 9 positions matching TRBD1. This CDR3 region has 16 residues. V dropped 3 bases and J dropped 1; count of bases not matched to a gene: 9. Germline V gene sequence: CDR1 GTSNPN, CDR2 SVGIG (reference sequence). The CDR3 here is CAWSVGQGGRNTEAFF. CDR3 DNA sequence: TGTGCCTGGAGCGTGGGACAGGGAGGTAGGAACACTGAAGCTTTCTTT.

For the CDR3, the DNA is TGTGCCAGTAGTATTCAGGGTCGCTACACCTTC. It translates to CASSIQGRYTF. The chain carries TRBV19 and TRBJ1-2; TRBD1 might be the D (5 bases). The CDR3 extends over 11 amino acids. Germline V gives CDR1 LNHDA, CDR2 SQIVND (reference sequence). V was cut by 3 bases and J by 9 bases, with 8 bases left in between.

The chain couples TRBV18 to TRBJ1-1; TRBD1 might be the D (6 bases). CDR3 size: 14 residues. Between the trimmed V and J ends, which lost 3 bases and 2 bases, there was a span of 10 bases. Germline V CDR1 and CDR2: KGHSH, LQKENI. CDR3 nucleotide sequence: TGTGCCAGCTCACCGTGGACAGAAAACACTGAAGCTTTCTTT. Its protein product is CASSPWTENTEAFF.

This rearrangement joins TRBV10-2 to TRBJ2-7; D is unclear. V was pared by 2 bases and J by 0 bases, with 5 bases between. Germline V gives CDR1 WSHSY, CDR2 SAAADI. The CDR3 has 13 residues. The CDR3 loop reads CASSELSSYEQYF. CDR3 bases: TGCGCCAGCAGTGAGCTGAGCTCCTACGAGCAGTACTTC.

Turning to this clone: Other DNA sequences in this specimen translate into the identical CDR3. This chain connects TRBV7-6 to TRBJ2-3, with 8 bases that match TRBD2. V was pared by 0 bases and J by 2 bases, with 7 bases of the junction left unmatched. Germline V CDR1 and CDR2: SGHVS, FNYEAQ. The CDR3 covers 17 residues. This CDR3 is CASSLALAGGYTDTQYF. CDR3 DNA sequence: TGTGCCAGCAGCTTAGCGCTGGCGGGGGGATACACAGATACGCAGTATTTT.

This chain connects TRBV27 to TRBJ1-6; 9 bases agree with TRBD1. Per germline, CDR1 MNHEY and CDR2 SMNVEV (reference sequence). J lost 9 bases, V lost 6 bases, and 6 bases had no gene match. This CDR3 is 14 amino acids long. DNA for the CDR3: TGTGCCAGCAGCTGGGACAGGGCGGGTTCACCCCTCCACTTT. Protein: CASSWDRAGSPLHF.

The V and J genes are TRBV7-6 and TRBJ2-6, with 9 bases matching TRBD1. After removal of 6 bases from V and 2 bases from J, the junction contained 5 bases not matched to a gene. The CDR3 length is 16 residues. Germline values: CDR1 SGHVS, CDR2 FNYEAQ. CDR3 protein: CASRGTGRAGANVLTF. CDR3 in DNA: TGTGCCAGCAGAGGGACAGGGAGGGCTGGGGCCAACGTCCTGACTTTC.

This chain uses TRBV19 with TRBJ2-2; D is unclear. V shed 5 bases and J shed 0 bases, with 19 bases lying between them. The CDR3 contains 18 residues. CDR1 LNHDA and CDR2 SQIVND come from the germline V gene (reference sequence). CDR3 bases: TGTGCCAGTAGTTTAGCCCAGAGGAGAACCGCGAACACCGGGGAGCTGTTTTTT. This encodes CASSLAQRRTANTGELFF. Looking up the rest from reference TRBV19 and TRBJ2-2 gives the full variable domain: DGGITQSPKYLFRKEGQNVTLSCEQNLNHDAMYWYRQDPGQGLRLIYYSQIVNDFQKGDIAEGYSVSREKKESFPLTVTSAQKNPTAFYLCASSLAQRRTANTGELFFGEGSRLTVL.

This rearrangement joins TRBV3-1 (or the pseudogene TRBV3-2) to TRBJ1-2, with 7 bases aligning to TRBD1. Germline V gene sequence: CDR1 LGHDT, CDR2 YNNKEL (reference sequence). Unmatched junction bases numbered 5, after V lost 4 bases and J lost 6 bases. The CDR3 totals 13 residues. The CDR3 loop reads CASSRQGTDGYTF. The CDR3 nucleotides read TGTGCCAGCAGCCGACAGGGAACTGATGGCTACACCTTC.

This CDR3 reads CASTTKSGTSSTDTQYF. CDR3 in DNA: TGTGCCAGCACCACAAAGTCCGGGACTTCGAGCACAGATACGCAGTATTTT. The chain carries TRBV7-9 and TRBJ2-3; maybe TRBD2 (6 bases). This CDR3 is built from 17 residues. Germline V gene sequence: CDR1 SEHNR, CDR2 FQNEAQ (reference sequence). V gave up 7 bases and J gave up 0 bases, with 20 bases separating them.

The rearrangement links TRBV27 to TRBJ2-2; a weak D match, TRBD2 (5 bases). V was trimmed by 2 bases and J by 0 bases, leaving 13 bases between them. The CDR3 is 17 residues long. Per the germline V gene, CDR1 is MNHEY and CDR2 is SMNVEV (reference sequence). The CDR3 here is CASSLILANANTGELFF. As DNA, the CDR3 is TGTGCCAGCAGTTTAATTTTAGCGAACGCGAACACCGGGGAGCTGTTTTTT.

J is TRBJ1-2 and V is TRBV5-1, with 7 bases lining up with TRBD1. After removal of 0 bases from V and 3 bases from J, the junction contained 5 bases not matched to a gene. This CDR3 region has 15 residues. The germline gives CDR1 SGHRS, CDR2 YFSETQ. CDR3 sequence reads: CASSLDRGEYYGYTF. In DNA form, the CDR3 reads TGCGCCAGCAGCTTGGACAGGGGCGAGTACTATGGCTACACCTTC.

This sequence joins TRBV9 and TRBJ2-3; tentative D call: TRBD2 (6 bases). Trimming took off 0 bases at V and 2 bases at J, with 13 bases between the two ends. Germline V gene lookup returns CDR1 SGDLS and CDR2 YYNGEE. The CDR3 totals 16 residues. The CDR3 protein is CASSVAYTSNTDTQYF. The CDR3 DNA is TGTGCCAGCAGCGTAGCTTATACTAGCAACACAGATACGCAGTATTTT.

This clone has a handful of counts. The chain recombines TRBV18 with TRBJ2-3; perhaps TRBD1 as D (6 bases). The V end was cut by 4 bases, the J end by 4 bases, with 15 bases between. The length of the CDR3 is 15 residues. Looked up from germline, CDR1 is KGHSH and CDR2 is LQKENI. CDR3 sequence: CASSQGGRPPDTQYF. CDR3 DNA sequence: TGTGCCAGCTCACAAGGGGGTCGACCCCCAGATACGCAGTATTTT.